This TCR beta chain was identified during a study of vaccination and CD4 T cells after COVID-19. The CDR3 covers 15 residues. Per germline, CDR1 SEHNR and CDR2 FQNEAQ (reference sequence). Deletions cut 5 bases from V and 4 bases from J, with 15 bases between. Treatment denoted: approximately 9-day PBMC culture with coronavirus spike peptide pools or control peptides (ViraFEST assay). Details on this clonotype: Its target is not known.

The assay that was used to sequence DNA from cultured CD4+ T cells was the Oncomine TCR Beta short-read assay. TCRdb passed the PCR reads through MiXCR, listing each CDR3 protein once. In the table there are about 3,300 distinct CDR3 sequences, about 74% of which are singletons. The TCR sequence derives from a human donor who had recovered from COVID-19. The V and J genes are TRBV7-9 and TRBJ1-5, with D tentatively TRBD1 (5 bases). The sequencing sample was made of CD4+ T cells from blood, cultured in vitro. CDR3 in DNA: TGTGCCAGCAGCCCACGGGGGGATGGGAATCAGCCCCAGCATTTT. Encoded protein: CASSPRGDGNQPQHF.